The clone carrying this TCR beta chain was seen many times. Its specificity is unknown. Each CDR3 protein gets one entry after TCRdb re-called the 5' RACE reads with MiXCR. The repertoire includes 25,000 to 35,000 distinct CDR3 sequences, approximately 7% of them detected once, and about 14% sits in the top ten. The CDR3 runs to 14 residues. Germline V gene lookup returns CDR1 MNHNS and CDR2 SASEGT. Trimming removed 2 bases at V and 5 bases at J, with 12 bases between. The data originate from a study of T-cell memory formation after mild COVID-19. Study-wide results and limits: Day 15 to 85 contracting clones showed balanced CD4/CD8; day 15 to 37 expanders favored CD4+. Pre-infection memory harbored some responding clones, suggesting cross-reactive memory joined.

The chain uses TRBV6-1 and TRBJ1-1, with D perhaps TRBD1 (6 bases). The sample comprised PBMCs or a T cell subset sorted from them (not recorded which). This TCR derives from an adult woman who had mild COVID-19 (a few samples of this study predate the infection). Cell type and time point are not known. CDR3 protein: CASSENNRATEAFF. The DNA for the CDR3 is TGTGCCAGCAGTGAAAATAACAGGGCTACTGAAGCTTTCTTT.